Sequencing of this T cell receptor (beta chain) was carried out in a study of Tregs in tolerant kidney transplant recipients. Overall study results and limits: The small number of patients limits these findings pending further validation. The most relevant donor-specific Treg TCRbeta repertoire apparently came from expansion with activated donor B cells.

The V gene's germline CDR1 is SGHNT and CDR2 YENEEA. This CDR3 is 18 amino acids long. V dropped 4 bases and J dropped 5; count of bases not matched to a gene: 12. CD4+CD25+CD127- Tregs, CD4+CD25- non-Tregs, CD4 and CD8 cells were sorted. Before regulatory T cell sorting, thawed PBMCs rested overnight at 37°C in 150 to 250 IU/ml IL-2. As regards this clone: Its target is unknown.

Data came from immunoSEQ multiplex PCR; TCRdb stores just in-frame clones and leaves some out. The table shows tens of thousands of clones, with roughly nine tenths occurring only once. Sequencing was done on a sample of Tregs from blood. V gene TRBV11-3 combines with J gene TRBJ2-5; 14 bases match TRBD2. The receptor comes from a human donor in good health. CDR3 in amino acids: CASSSGLAGGPYHETQYF. The CDR3 DNA is TGTGCCAGCAGCTCAGGACTAGCGGGGGGCCCCTATCATGAGACCCAGTACTTC.